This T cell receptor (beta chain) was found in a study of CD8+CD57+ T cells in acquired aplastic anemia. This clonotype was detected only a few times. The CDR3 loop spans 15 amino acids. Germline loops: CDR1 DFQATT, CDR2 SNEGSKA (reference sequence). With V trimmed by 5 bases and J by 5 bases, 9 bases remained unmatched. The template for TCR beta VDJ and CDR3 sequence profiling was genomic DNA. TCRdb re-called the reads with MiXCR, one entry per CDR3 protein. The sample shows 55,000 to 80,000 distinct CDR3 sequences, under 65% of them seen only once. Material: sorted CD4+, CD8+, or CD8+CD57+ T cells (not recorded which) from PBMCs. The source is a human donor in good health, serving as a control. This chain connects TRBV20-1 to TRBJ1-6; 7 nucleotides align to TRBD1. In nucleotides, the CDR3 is TGCAGTGCTGCCCCCGCGGGACAGAATAATTCACCCCTCCACTTT. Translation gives CSAAPAGQNNSPLHF.